Shown below are 25 T cell receptor beta chains from a single sample sequenced in a study of a mutant IDH1 vaccine in newly diagnosed glioma. Here immunoSEQ multiplex PCR was the method, and the copy in TCRdb shows in-frame clones only, minus some. The repertoire holds nearly 55,000 clones, with around 81% as singletons. Time point in this sample: week 5, during vaccination. Each dose of the vaccine consisted of 300 ug of mutant IDH1 20-mer peptide, with topical imiquimod. These receptors lack a known antigen. The sample in question was PBMCs, obtained from a glioma patient whose treatment included an IDH1 peptide vaccine. These receptors were collected from a man aged 25 to 45 with glioma.

The DNA of the CDR3 is TGTGCCAGCAGCTGGGGACAGGGAGGTCAGCCCCAGCATTTT. This codes for CASSWGQGGQPQHF. The chain couples TRBV7-8 to TRBJ1-5, with TRBD1 matching over 9 bases. Unmatched junction bases numbered 4, after V lost 4 bases and J lost 6 bases. The CDR3 loop spans 14 amino acids. Germline lookup yields CDR1 SGHVS and CDR2 FQNEAQ.

The chain links TRBV10-3 to TRBJ1-6; D is unclear. Trimming removed 2 bases from V and 0 bases from J, with 11 bases in between. This CDR3 spans 17 amino acids. Germline V gene data show CDR1 as ENHRY and CDR2 as SYGVKD. The CDR3 nucleotides read TGTGCCATCAGTGAGAACAGCCGGGGCTCCTATAATTCACCCCTCCACTTT. Amino acid sequence: CAISENSRGSYNSPLHF.

The chain employs TRBV6-6 and TRBJ2-7; no definite D call. Germline CDR1 reads MNHNY; CDR2 reads SVGAGI (reference sequence). The CDR3 consists of 15 residues. V lost 4 bases to trimming and J lost 5 bases, with 18 bases between them. The CDR3 DNA is TGTGCCAGCAGTTCCCTACCGGGCCAACACGACGAGCAGTACTTC. Protein product: CASSSLPGQHDEQYF.

The chain employs TRBV27 and TRBJ1-5, with 7 bases lining up with TRBD1. Germline CDR1 is MNHEY and CDR2 is SMNVEV (reference sequence). This CDR3 region has 15 residues. V lost 11 bases, J lost 0 bases, and 10 bases stayed unmatched. The CDR3: CAAGGGSYSNQPQHF. The CDR3 region has the DNA TGTGCCGCAGGAGGGGGCTCATATAGCAATCAGCCCCAGCATTTT.

This chain uses TRBV4-1 with TRBJ2-7, with D possibly being TRBD1 (5 bases). The CDR3 totals 15 residues. The germline gives CDR1 MGHRA, CDR2 YSYEKL. V lost 3 bases to trimming and J lost 1 base, with 13 bases between them. The CDR3 nucleotides read TGCGCCAGCAGCCACACTTGGGGCGGTTCCTACGAGCAGTACTTC. Encoded protein: CASSHTWGGSYEQYF.

This clone has only a few counts. V is TRBV11-2 and J is TRBJ1-1; D not certain. Trimming shortened V by 5 bases and J by 0 bases, and 7 bases separated the two germline ends. Germline V gives CDR1 SGHAT, CDR2 FQNNGV. The CDR3 contains 13 residues. CDR3 protein: CASSPLLNTEAFF. In DNA, the CDR3 is TGTGCCAGCAGCCCCCTGCTGAACACTGAAGCTTTCTTT.

This clone has just a few counts. The chain recombines TRBV2 with TRBJ1-1; 9 nucleotides align to TRBD1. Per germline, CDR1 SNHLY and CDR2 FYNNEI. Trimming cost V 10 bases and J 6 bases; bases outside gene matches: 12. This CDR3 has 14 amino acids. The CDR3 DNA follows: TGTGCCACCATTTTGGGGGGACAGGGCGCTGAAGCTTTCTTT. It encodes CATILGGQGAEAFF.

This clone was seen just once. This chain links TRBV2 with TRBJ2-1, with D possibly matching TRBD2 (5 bases). This CDR3 has 13 amino acids. V was clipped by 7 bases and J by 7 bases, with 14 bases between them. Germline values: CDR1 SNHLY, CDR2 FYNNEI. Written as DNA, the CDR3 is TGTGCCAGCACCCCAAACCGGGAAAATGAGCAGTTCTTC. Its translation: CASTPNRENEQFF.

The CDR3, as DNA: TGTGCCAGCGGGGAATCATATGAAGCTTTCTTT. It encodes CASGESYEAFF. The rearrangement joins TRBV28 to TRBJ1-1; no firm D call. The V gene's germline CDR1 is MDHEN and CDR2 SYDVKM. Trimming pared 8 bases from V and 7 bases from J, leaving 11 bases between. The CDR3 is made up of 11 amino acids.

Concerning this clone itself: This may come from a read error, since a much larger clone is one base off. Other DNA sequences of this sample code for an identical CDR3. The chain links TRBV6-1 to TRBJ2-7; perhaps TRBD1 as D (6 bases). In germline, CDR1 is MNHNS, CDR2 SASEGT. This CDR3 spans 14 amino acids. The CDR3 sequence: CASSEEEGGYEQYF. CDR3 DNA: TGTGCCAGCAGTGAAGAAGAAGGGGGTTACGAACAGTACTTC.

This clone was counted between two and nine times. The chain couples TRBV19 to TRBJ1-1, with 7 bases fitting TRBD1. Germline V CDR1 and CDR2: LNHDA, SQIVND (reference sequence). V trimming: 5 bases; J trimming: 5 bases; junction bases outside the gene matches: 11. There are 15 residues in the CDR3. CDR3 in DNA: TGTGCCAGTAGTTTCCTTGGACAGGTCACAACTGAAGCTTTCTTT. Protein product: CASSFLGQVTTEAFF.

This sequence joins TRBV27 and TRBJ2-7; 11 positions match TRBD1. There are 15 residues in the CDR3. The germline CDR1 and CDR2 sequences are MNHEY and SMNVEV (reference sequence). Unmatched junction bases numbered 4, after V lost 2 bases and J lost 4 bases. CDR3: CASSLRGTGGYEQYF. DNA of the CDR3: TGTGCCAGCAGTTTACGGGGGACAGGGGGTTACGAGCAGTACTTC.

The genes are TRBV28 and TRBJ1-1; TRBD1 is a possible D gene (6 bases). The CDR3 runs to 13 residues. CDR1 and CDR2 from the germline V gene are MDHEN and SYDVKM. V was pared by 6 bases and J by 1 base, with 9 bases between. CDR3 in DNA: TGTGCCAGCAGATTCAGGGGGAACACTGAAGCTTTCTTT. Amino acids: CASRFRGNTEAFF.

CDR3 in DNA: TGTGCCAGCAGTGAGGGACCGGTGGAAAAACTGTTTTTT. Residues: CASSEGPVEKLFF. The chain carries TRBV2 and TRBJ1-4; possible D gene TRBD1, 5 bases. Germline CDR1 is SNHLY and CDR2 is FYNNEI. This CDR3 is built from 13 residues. V was trimmed by 3 bases and J by 8 bases, leaving 10 bases between them.

The chain employs TRBV5-3 and TRBJ1-1; tentative D call: TRBD1 (6 bases). TRBV5-3 counts as an open reading frame of uncertain function. V was clipped by 0 bases and J by 0 bases, with 15 bases between them. This CDR3 has 17 amino acids. The CDR3 loop reads CARSLDETGAMNTEAFF. The CDR3 DNA follows: TGTGCCAGAAGCTTGGATGAAACGGGGGCCATGAACACTGAAGCTTTCTTT.

The chain has TRBV14 and TRBJ1-3; D gene ambiguous. The CDR3 has 15 residues. V lost 0 bases, J lost 2 bases, and 8 bases lay in between. Germline lookup yields CDR1 SGHDN and CDR2 FVKESK. DNA of the CDR3: TGTGCCAGCAGCCAAGATCCCATAACTGGAAACACCATATATTTT. This translates into CASSQDPITGNTIYF.

This chain joins TRBV9 and TRBJ2-5; 10 bases line up with TRBD2. The V gene's germline CDR1 is SGDLS and CDR2 YYNGEE. After removal of 5 bases from V and 4 bases from J, the junction contained 8 bases not matched to a gene. The CDR3 loop spans 15 amino acids. The CDR3 DNA reads as TGTGCCAGCAGTTTAAGCGGGGGGGCCGGAGAGACCCAGTACTTC. Residues: CASSLSGGAGETQYF.

V and J are TRBV2 and TRBJ2-7; tentatively, D is TRBD1 or TRBD2 (6 bases each). The V end was cut by 6 bases, the J end by 2 bases, with 14 bases between. CDR1 and CDR2 (germline): SNHLY, FYNNEI. The length of the CDR3 is 14 residues. CDR3 region: CASRNGGSAYEQYF. DNA of the CDR3: TGTGCCAGCAGAAACGGGGGCTCGGCCTACGAGCAGTACTTC.

V usage is TRBV27 and J usage is TRBJ2-7; D is unresolved. Trimming cost V 5 bases and J 6 bases, with 8 bases left between them. The CDR3 has 11 amino acids. Per germline, CDR1 MNHEY and CDR2 SMNVEV (reference sequence). The CDR3 spells CASSNSLEQYF. CDR3 DNA sequence: TGTGCCAGCAGTAATTCACTCGAGCAGTACTTC.

V is TRBV2 and J is TRBJ1-2; D unresolved. The V gene's germline CDR1 is SNHLY and CDR2 FYNNEI. This CDR3 contains 13 residues. Trimming left V 3 bases short and J 7 bases short, with 12 bases between. In nucleotides, the CDR3 is TGTGCCAGCAGTGAGAACGCATGGGGTGGCTACACCTTC. Amino acid sequence: CASSENAWGGYTF.

This clone has just one count. This chain links TRBV30 with TRBJ2-7; D unclear. Trimming took off 2 bases at V and 7 bases at J, with 15 bases between the two ends. The CDR3 totals 13 residues. CDR1 is GTSNPN and CDR2 is SVGIG in the germline V gene (reference sequence). The CDR3 region has the DNA TGTGCCTGGAGTACAACCCGACTGAGGGAGCAGTACTTC. As protein: CAWSTTRLREQYF.

This sequence joins TRBV27 and TRBJ1-4; weak D call: TRBD1 (5 bases). Trimming left V 4 bases short and J 0 bases short, with 15 bases between. The CDR3 runs to 17 residues. The germline V gene has CDR1 MNHEY and CDR2 SMNVEV (reference sequence). The CDR3 region is CASSSWTHPATNEKLFF. Written as DNA, the CDR3 is TGTGCCAGCAGTTCATGGACACATCCTGCAACTAATGAAAAACTGTTTTTT.

The chain links TRBV15 to TRBJ2-3; D gene ambiguous. V lost 3 bases to trimming and J lost 2 bases, with 18 bases between them. Germline CDR1 and CDR2: LNHNV and YYDKDF (reference sequence). The CDR3 extends over 17 amino acids. The CDR3 bases are TGTGCCACCAGCAGGAAATCTGCTGGAACTTTCACAGATACGCAGTATTTT. Translation: CATSRKSAGTFTDTQYF.

This clone was detected only once. V gene TRBV11-2 combines with J gene TRBJ1-6; no clear D. Germline V CDR1 and CDR2: SGHAT, FQNNGV. Trimming removed 0 bases from V and 12 bases from J, with 12 bases in between. This CDR3 contains 14 residues. The CDR3 loop reads CASSLDGQVKPLHF. CDR3 coding DNA: TGTGCCAGCAGCTTAGATGGGCAGGTGAAACCCCTCCACTTT. The whole variable domain, filled in from reference TRBV11-2 and TRBJ1-6, reads EAGVAQSPRYKIIEKRQSVAFWCNPISGHATLYWYQQILGQGPKLLIQFQNNGVVDDSQLPKDRFSAERLKGVDSTLKIQPAKLEDSAVYLCASSLDGQVKPLHFGNGTRLTVT.

This chain links TRBV5-1 with TRBJ2-4; 7 bases agree with TRBD2. The CDR3 runs 14 residues. Germline V gene data show CDR1 as SGHRS and CDR2 as YFSETQ. V shed 0 bases, J shed 7 bases, and the junction held 4 bases outside the gene matches. For the CDR3, the DNA is TGCGCCAGCAGCTTGGTGGGAGGGCAGAACATTCAGTACTTC. Amino acid sequence: CASSLVGGQNIQYF.